These 21 T cell receptor beta chains originate from one sample sequenced in a study of blood T cell repertoires in COVID-19. Measured with immunoSEQ multiplex PCR; TCRdb has only the in-frame clones, and not every one. Here the sample spans 100,000 to 150,000 clones, 86% being singletons. The source material was peripheral blood. The receptors were sampled from a human donor in a cohort sampled during active COVID-19.

CDR3 sequence reads: CASSTTGTGAFF. CDR3 DNA: TGTGCCAGCAGCACGACAGGGACGGGAGCTTTCTTT. The gene calls are TRBV6-5 and TRBJ1-1; 7 bases are a match to TRBD1. Germline-derived CDR1 and CDR2 are MNHEY and SVGAGI. Germline trimming cut 6 bases from V and 10 bases from J; bases unmatched to any gene: 8. CDR3 length equals 12 residues.

The chain couples TRBV27 to TRBJ2-5; 12 positions match TRBD2. CDR1 and CDR2 (germline): MNHEY, SMNVEV (reference sequence). With V trimmed by 1 base and J by 9 bases, 15 bases remained unmatched. The CDR3 runs 18 residues. The CDR3 region is CASSLYGPLAGGKGAQYF. The CDR3 coding sequence is TGTGCCAGCAGTTTATACGGTCCTCTAGCGGGAGGGAAAGGAGCCCAGTACTTC.

The J gene is TRBJ1-1, the V gene TRBV18; no reliable D call. Germline CDR1 is KGHSH and CDR2 is LQKENI. Trimming took 3 bases from V and 0 from J, leaving 17 bases between them. The CDR3 totals 17 residues. CDR3 in DNA: TGTGCCAGCTCACCGCCGGGGAGTCTAGGGCTGAACACTGAAGCTTTCTTT. Encoded protein: CASSPPGSLGLNTEAFF.

The V call is TRBV6-4, the J call TRBJ2-3, with 9 bases lining up with TRBD1. The V gene's germline CDR1 is MRHNA and CDR2 SNTAGT. Trimming removed 6 bases from V and 9 bases from J; junction bases left unmatched: 7. This CDR3 is 13 amino acids long. CDR3 DNA sequence: TGTGCCAGCAGCGAAGACAGGGGGTCAACGCAGTATTTT. This translates into CASSEDRGSTQYF.

The chain uses TRBV5-4 and TRBJ2-7; 10 bases are shared with TRBD1. The germline V gene encodes CDR1 SGHNT and CDR2 YYREEE (reference sequence). The length of the CDR3 is 15 residues. The J segment lost 0 bases and the V segment lost 4 bases, leaving 4 bases of the junction unmatched. This chain's CDR3 is CASSPGQGGSYEQYF. CDR3 bases: TGTGCCAGCAGCCCCGGACAGGGGGGCTCCTACGAGCAGTACTTC.

The chain is built from TRBV10-3 and TRBJ1-3; D is unclear. Trimming stripped 0 bases from V and 7 bases from J, with 4 bases between. Germline V gives CDR1 ENHRY, CDR2 SYGVKD. The CDR3 spans 12 residues. This CDR3 is CAISESGNTIYF. In nucleotides, the CDR3 is TGTGCCATCAGTGAGTCCGGGAACACCATATATTTT.

The rearrangement joins TRBV5-1 to TRBJ2-1, with 8 bases fitting TRBD2. With 5 bases clipped from V and 8 bases from J, the junction kept 15 bases outside the gene matches. This CDR3 contains 16 residues. Per germline, CDR1 SGHRS and CDR2 YFSETQ. CDR3: CASSSQSGTSIYEQFF. In DNA, the CDR3 is TGCGCCAGCAGTTCTCAGAGCGGGACTAGTATCTATGAGCAGTTCTTC.

This chain uses TRBV5-4 with TRBJ2-1; the D gene is possibly TRBD2 (5 bases). The CDR3 runs to 16 residues. CDR1 is SGHNT, CDR2 YYREEE, per germline (reference sequence). V lost 1 base and J lost 2, with 13 bases in between. CDR3 in amino acids: CASSLTLEVAYNEQFF. The CDR3 DNA reads as TGTGCCAGCAGCTTGACCTTGGAGGTGGCCTACAATGAGCAGTTCTTC.

The chain has TRBV7-3 and TRBJ1-1; 8 nucleotides agree with TRBD1. The CDR3 sequence is 15 residues long. Germline V gene data show CDR1 as SGHTA and CDR2 as FQGTGA. After removal of 5 bases from V and 7 bases from J, the junction contained 12 bases not matched to a gene. DNA of the CDR3: TGTGCCAGCAGCACCAGAGGACAGGGATTAGGTGAAGCTTTCTTT. It translates to CASSTRGQGLGEAFF. The full variable domain, rest sourced from reference TRBV7-3 and TRBJ1-1, is GAGVSQTPSNKVTEKGKYVELRCDPISGHTALYWYRQSLGQGPEFLIYFQGTGAADDSGLPNDRFFAVRPEGSVSTLKIQRTERGDSAVYLCASSTRGQGLGEAFFGQGTRLTVV.

The J gene is TRBJ2-1, the V gene TRBV27, with 11 bases that match TRBD1. This CDR3 contains 14 residues. Germline assignment: CDR1 MNHEY and CDR2 SMNVEV (reference sequence). The J segment lost 8 bases and the V segment lost 10 bases, leaving 10 bases of the junction unmatched. Written as DNA, the CDR3 is TGTGCCACCACCGGGACAGGGGGGTTGGATGAGCAGTTCTTC. Protein: CATTGTGGLDEQFF.

The CDR3 here is CASSFRGLTYEQYF. In DNA, the CDR3 is TGTGCCAGCAGCTTTAGGGGCCTTACCTACGAGCAGTACTTC. The V and J genes are TRBV5-6 and TRBJ2-7, with a tentative D call TRBD1 (5 bases). Germline CDR1 is SGHDT and CDR2 is YYEEEE. The CDR3 is 14 residues long. Between the trimmed V and J ends, which lost 2 bases and 2 bases, there was a span of 11 bases.

The V gene is TRBV25-1, the J gene TRBJ2-4, with TRBD1 matching 7 bases. The CDR3 covers 16 residues. CDR1 MGHDK and CDR2 SYGVNS come from the germline V gene. V trimming: 4 bases; J trimming: 0 bases; junction bases outside the gene matches: 6. CDR3: CASSAYGTEAKNIQYF. DNA of the CDR3: TGTGCCAGCAGTGCGTACGGGACAGAAGCCAAAAACATTCAGTACTTC. Complete variable domain (other parts from reference TRBV25-1 and TRBJ2-4): EADIYQTPRYLVIGTGKKITLECSQTMGHDKMYWYQQDPGMELHLIHYSYGVNSTEKGDLSSESTVSRIRTEHFPLTLESARPSHTSQYLCASSAYGTEAKNIQYFGAGTRLSVL.

As DNA, the CDR3 is TGTGCCAGCAGCGTAGGATGGATTGCCGACAACACAGATACGCAGTATTTT. This codes for CASSVGWIADNTDTQYF. V gene TRBV9 combines with J gene TRBJ2-3; no clear D. Germline CDR1 reads SGDLS; CDR2 reads YYNGEE. The CDR3 contains 17 residues. V lost 0 bases and J lost 2, with 16 bases in between.

The genes are TRBV10-3 and TRBJ1-6; 8 bases align to TRBD1. Germline V lookup: CDR1 ENHRY, CDR2 SYGVKD. J was trimmed by 9 bases and V by 3 bases; bases with no gene match: 10. There are 16 residues in the CDR3. The CDR3 sequence is CAISESGGGFSSPLHF. The CDR3 DNA is TGTGCCATCAGTGAATCAGGGGGCGGCTTCAGTTCACCCCTCCACTTT.

The chain is built from TRBV5-1 and TRBJ2-1; 9 bases agree with TRBD1. The germline gives CDR1 SGHRS, CDR2 YFSETQ. The CDR3 is 15 amino acids. V was clipped by 4 bases and J by 7 bases; unmatched bases: 9. Written as DNA, the CDR3 is TGCGCCAGCAGCCAAACTAGGGACAGGGCAAATGAGCAGTTCTTC. Its translation is CASSQTRDRANEQFF.

V gene TRBV2 combines with J gene TRBJ1-1, with TRBD1 matching 7 bases. The CDR3 spans 13 residues. With 6 bases clipped from V and 4 bases from J, the junction kept 5 bases outside the gene matches. From germline, CDR1 is SNHLY and CDR2 FYNNEI. The CDR3 is CASRGYRGTEAFF. In DNA form, the CDR3 reads TGTGCCAGCAGGGGCTACAGGGGCACTGAAGCTTTCTTT.

This clone came up a few times. This chain's CDR3 is CASSTTGSTNEKLFF. The CDR3 DNA is TGTGCCAGTAGTACCACAGGGTCAACTAATGAAAAACTGTTTTTT. The gene calls are TRBV19 and TRBJ1-4, with D tentatively TRBD1 (6 bases). The CDR3 is made up of 15 amino acids. Germline CDR1 LNHDA, CDR2 SQIVND (reference sequence). Trimming shortened V by 4 bases and J by 0 bases, and 9 bases separated the two germline ends.

The V and J genes are TRBV27 and TRBJ2-7; the match to TRBD2 covers 7 bases. Losses at the gene ends were 8 bases for V and 5 bases for J; bases not matched to a gene: 21. The CDR3 is 17 amino acids. Per germline, CDR1 MNHEY and CDR2 SMNVEV (reference sequence). The CDR3 DNA follows: TGTGCCAGCCGCCAATTGGTCCGGCGGGCGGGAGTTGACGAGCAGTACTTC. Protein: CASRQLVRRAGVDEQYF.

This clone has a single count. This chain links TRBV6-5 with TRBJ2-7; D remains ambiguous. Germline V gene data show CDR1 as MNHEY and CDR2 as SVGAGI. The V gene lost 6 bases and the J gene lost 3 bases, with 6 bases spanning the gap. This CDR3 is built from 11 residues. CDR3 in amino acids: CASRQDYEQYF. Here the CDR3 DNA reads TGTGCCAGCAGACAAGACTACGAGCAGTACTTC.

The chain links TRBV9 to TRBJ2-1; D is possibly TRBD2 (7 bases). The CDR3 runs to 14 residues. The V and J ends lost 4 bases and 6 bases respectively, with 14 bases between them. Germline V gene data show CDR1 as SGDLS and CDR2 as YYNGEE. The CDR3 bases are TGTGCCAGCAGCAACAGGGACTACTTCAATGAGCAGTTCTTC. The encoded protein is CASSNRDYFNEQFF. Full variable domain (rest looked up from reference TRBV9 and TRBJ2-1): DSGVTQTPKHLITATGQRVTLRCSPRSGDLSVYWYQQSLDQGLQFLIQYYNGEERAKGNILERFSAQQFPDLHSELNLSSLELGDSALYFCASSNRDYFNEQFFGPGTRLTVL.

This clone was counted only a few times. The chain's CDR3 is CASSAFSGTAFEKLFF. In nucleotides, the CDR3 is TGCGCCAGCAGTGCCTTTTCCGGGACAGCCTTTGAAAAACTGTTTTTT. The V call is TRBV4-1, the J call TRBJ1-4, with 7 bases aligning to TRBD1. The length of the CDR3 is 16 residues. The J segment lost 7 bases and the V segment lost 6 bases, leaving 14 bases of the junction unmatched. Germline lookup yields CDR1 MGHRA and CDR2 YSYEKL.